The T cell receptor (beta chain) under discussion was sequenced for a study of CD4 T cells in relation to SARS-CoV-2 and coronaviruses. The CDR3 is 15 amino acids. CDR1 and CDR2 (germline): SGHRS, YFSETQ. V was clipped by 3 bases and J by 0 bases, with 10 bases between them. The table came from immunoSEQ multiplex PCR; TCRdb's copy has only in-frame clones and leaves some out. The table has under 70,000 clones, 86% seen once. The unexposed donors gave CD4+ T cells in about 2011-2018, prior to COVID-19. CD4 enrichment then naive enrichment separated naive from memory CD4+ cells. Sequenced: memory CD4+ T cells from PBMCs. V gene TRBV5-1 combines with J gene TRBJ1-5; no clear D gene. The clonotype comes from a human donor in good health. CDR3 DNA: TGCGCCAGCAGCTCAGGAGATGGTAGCAATCAGCCCCAGCATTTT. Its translation is CASSSGDGSNQPQHF.